This T cell receptor (beta chain) was observed in a study of T cells in Graves' hyperthyroidism and ophthalmopathy. The V end lost 4 bases, the J end lost 3 bases, and 12 bases lay between the germline ends. CDR3 length equals 14 residues. Per the germline V gene, CDR1 is MDHEN and CDR2 is SYDVKM. RNA transcripts yielded amplified TCR beta CDR3 regions. The TCR CDR3 was amplified in a first-round RT-PCR using the HTBI primer set. Each CDR3 protein gets one entry after TCRdb re-called the multiplex PCR reads with MiXCR. In the table there are about 560,000 distinct CDR3 sequences, 15% to 17% of which are singletons.

The sequencing input was blood. The origin of this receptor is a woman between 25 and 40 years old with Graves' hyperthyroidism. The chain joins TRBV28 to TRBJ1-1; D is undetermined. The CDR3 DNA sequence: TGTGCCAGCAGTTCGCGTTCCGGGTACACTGAAGCTTTCTTT. Amino acid sequence: CASSSRSGYTEAFF.